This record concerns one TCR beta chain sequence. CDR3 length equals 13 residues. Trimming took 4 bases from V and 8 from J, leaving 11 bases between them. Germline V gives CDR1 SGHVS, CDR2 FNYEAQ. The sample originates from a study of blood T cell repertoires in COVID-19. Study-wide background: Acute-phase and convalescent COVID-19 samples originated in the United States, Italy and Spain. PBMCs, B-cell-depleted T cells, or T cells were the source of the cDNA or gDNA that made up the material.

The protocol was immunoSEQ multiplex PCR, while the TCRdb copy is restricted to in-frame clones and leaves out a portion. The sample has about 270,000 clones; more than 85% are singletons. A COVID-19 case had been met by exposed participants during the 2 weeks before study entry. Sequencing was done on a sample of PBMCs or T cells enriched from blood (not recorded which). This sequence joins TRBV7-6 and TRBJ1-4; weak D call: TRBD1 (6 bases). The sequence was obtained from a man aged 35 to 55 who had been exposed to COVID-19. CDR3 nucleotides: TGTGCCAGCAGCTCAGGGGTTGAGGAAAAACTGTTTTTT. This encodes CASSSGVEEKLFF.